A selection of T cell receptor beta chains follows, all from one sample in a study of OX40 agonist ivuxolimab in advanced cancers. The repertoire was sequenced with immunoSEQ multiplex PCR; TCRdb's copy has only in-frame clones and lacks some. Altogether over 65,000 clones are present, under 85% being singletons, with the ten largest covering 0.35% to 0.5%. The material sequenced was CD4+ or CD8+ T cells sorted from blood, taken in a trial of the OX40 agonist ivuxolimab. All receptors come from an adult with an advanced solid tumor such as melanoma, head and neck, liver or kidney cancer. Each CDR3 is given with its conserved first and last residue. The order of the fields is D gene, J gene, V gene, clone size, CDR3 protein, CDR3 DNA. A D gene is named only where the DNA matches it firmly. The size of a clone is reported for some rows only, either as once, few or many, or as a class for expanded clones.

D: .; J: TRBJ2-1; V: TRBV6-4; size: .; CDR3: CASSPWGTYNEQFF; DNA: TGTGCCAGCAGTCCGTGGGGGACGTACAATGAGCAGTTCTTC
D: TRBD2; J: TRBJ2-5; V: TRBV4-2; size: .; CDR3: CASSQDGEGWETQYF; DNA: TGTGCCAGCAGCCAAGATGGGGAGGGATGGGAGACCCAGTACTTC
D: .; J: TRBJ2-7; V: TRBV30; size: .; CDR3: CAWNQGYTYEQYF; DNA: TGTGCCTGGAACCAGGGGTACACCTACGAGCAGTACTTC
D: TRBD1; J: TRBJ2-7; V: TRBV14; size: few; CDR3: CASSTGTGLYEQYF; DNA: TGTGCCAGCAGCACCGGGACAGGACTTTACGAGCAGTACTTC
D: .; J: TRBJ1-1; V: TRBV20-1; size: .; CDR3: CSARERGEAFF; DNA: TGCAGTGCTAGAGAACGGGGTGAAGCTTTCTTT
D: TRBD2; J: TRBJ2-1; V: TRBV11-2; size: .; CDR3: CASSPRLAGVYNEQFF; DNA: TGTGCCAGCAGCCCTAGACTAGCGGGGGTCTACAATGAGCAGTTCTTC
D: .; J: TRBJ2-2; V: TRBV19; size: .; CDR3: CASSTSGSNTGELFF; DNA: TGTGCCAGTAGTACCTCGGGATCTAACACCGGGGAGCTGTTTTTT
D: .; J: TRBJ2-1; V: TRBV7-9; size: .; CDR3: CASSKGPFENEQFF; DNA: TGTGCCAGCAGCAAAGGGCCCTTCGAAAATGAGCAGTTCTTC
D: TRBD2; J: TRBJ2-1; V: TRBV27; size: .; CDR3: CATRDATSGADNEQFF; DNA: TGTGCCACCCGGGACGCGACTAGCGGGGCCGACAATGAGCAGTTCTTC
D: .; J: TRBJ1-2; V: TRBV5-1; size: .; CDR3: CASAIWGERGYTF; DNA: TGCGCCAGCGCCATATGGGGGGAGCGTGGCTACACCTTC
D: .; J: TRBJ1-2; V: TRBV9; size: .; CDR3: CASSPTGYGYTF; DNA: TGTGCCAGCAGCCCCACGGGCTATGGCTACACCTTC
D: TRBD1; J: TRBJ1-1; V: TRBV6-6; size: .; CDR3: CASRPWTGSSTEAFF; DNA: TGTGCCAGCCGACCCTGGACAGGATCATCCACTGAAGCTTTCTTT
D: TRBD1; J: TRBJ1-6; V: TRBV2; size: few; CDR3: CASSIRGRGRGDSPLHF; DNA: TGTGCCAGCAGTATAAGGGGGAGGGGGCGAGGAGATTCACCCCTCCACTTT
D: .; J: TRBJ2-2; V: TRBV6-6; size: .; CDR3: CASSYNTGELFF; DNA: TGTGCCAGCAGTTACAACACCGGGGAGCTGTTTTTT
D: TRBD1; J: TRBJ1-1; V: TRBV19; size: .; CDR3: CASSFAGGYAEAFF; DNA: TGTGCCAGTAGTTTCGCAGGGGGATACGCTGAAGCTTTCTTT
D: TRBD2; J: TRBJ2-3; V: TRBV10-3; size: .; CDR3: CAISDPGLAGGQGTDTQYF; DNA: TGTGCCATCAGTGATCCGGGACTAGCGGGGGGGCAGGGCACAGATACGCAGTATTTT
D: .; J: TRBJ1-2; V: TRBV19; size: .; CDR3: CASSIGIGTFYGYTF; DNA: TGTGCCAGTAGTATTGGGATCGGCACATTCTATGGCTACACCTTC
D: .; J: TRBJ1-2; V: TRBV11-2; size: .; CDR3: CASSLELVGYTF; DNA: TGTGCCAGCAGCTTGGAACTGGTCGGCTACACCTTC
D: TRBD1; J: TRBJ2-1; V: TRBV19; size: .; CDR3: CASKDRGRNNEQFF; DNA: TGTGCCAGTAAAGACAGGGGGCGGAACAATGAGCAGTTCTTC
D: .; J: TRBJ1-6; V: TRBV5-6; size: once; CDR3: CASSLRQWNSPLHF; DNA: TGTGCCAGCAGCTTGAGGCAGTGGAATTCACCCCTCCACTTT
D: TRBD2; J: TRBJ2-5; V: TRBV5-1; size: few; CDR3: CASSPSGGRQETQYF; DNA: TGCGCCAGCAGCCCAAGCGGGGGTCGTCAAGAGACCCAGTACTTC
D: .; J: TRBJ2-7; V: TRBV6-5; size: .; CDR3: CASKIDTRRGEQYF; DNA: TGTGCCAGCAAGATAGACACCCGGCGGGGAGAGCAGTACTTC
D: .; J: TRBJ1-2; V: TRBV2; size: .; CDR3: CASSEAFRNSLYGYTF; DNA: TGTGCCAGCAGTGAAGCTTTCAGGAATTCCCTCTATGGCTACACCTTC
D: .; J: TRBJ1-5; V: TRBV7-2; size: .; CDR3: CASSLEGTLNQPQHF; DNA: TGTGCCAGCAGCTTAGAAGGGACACTGAATCAGCCCCAGCATTTT
D: .; J: TRBJ2-1; V: TRBV5-6; size: .; CDR3: CASSLYPNEQFF; DNA: TGTGCCAGCAGCTTGTATCCCAATGAGCAGTTCTTC
D: .; J: TRBJ2-7; V: TRBV7-2; size: once; CDR3: CASSLEPLMSYEQYF; DNA: TGTGCCAGCAGCTTGGAGCCCCTAATGTCCTACGAGCAGTACTTC
D: TRBD2; J: TRBJ2-3; V: TRBV7-2; size: .; CDR3: CASKTGGTDTQYF; DNA: TGTGCCAGCAAGACGGGAGGTACAGATACGCAGTATTTT
D: TRBD1; J: TRBJ2-4; V: TRBV5-1; size: .; CDR3: CASRPGQGDKNIQYF; DNA: TGCGCCAGCAGACCGGGACAGGGGGACAAAAACATTCAGTACTTC
D: TRBD2; J: TRBJ2-7; V: TRBV28; size: .; CDR3: CASGAGGQSYEQYF; DNA: TGTGCAAGCGGGGCGGGAGGCCAATCCTACGAGCAGTACTTC
D: .; J: TRBJ1-2; V: TRBV5-1; size: .; CDR3: CASSLFSGSGSNYGYTF; DNA: TGCGCCAGCAGCTTGTTCTCGGGTTCGGGATCCAACTATGGCTACACCTTC
D: .; J: TRBJ1-1; V: TRBV19; size: .; CDR3: CASSKERVAFF; DNA: TGTGCCAGTAGTAAGGAGAGAGTTGCTTTCTTT
D: .; J: TRBJ2-3; V: TRBV7-2; size: .; CDR3: CASSFDSTDTQYF; DNA: TGTGCCAGCAGCTTTGACAGCACAGATACGCAGTATTTT
D: .; J: TRBJ1-4; V: TRBV5-6; size: .; CDR3: CASSLWGATNEKLFF; DNA: TGTGCCAGCAGCTTGTGGGGCGCAACTAATGAAAAACTGTTTTTT
D: .; J: TRBJ1-2; V: TRBV12-5; size: .; CDR3: CASGLGGSDGYTF; DNA: TGTGCTAGTGGTTTGGGAGGATCTGATGGCTACACCTTC
D: .; J: TRBJ1-3; V: TRBV19; size: .; CDR3: CASSHRTASGNTIYF; DNA: TGTGCCAGTAGTCACCGGACAGCTTCTGGAAACACCATATATTTT
D: .; J: TRBJ1-2; V: TRBV14; size: .; CDR3: CASSGGYYGYTF; DNA: TGTGCCAGCAGCGGAGGGTACTATGGCTACACCTTC
D: TRBD2; J: TRBJ2-1; V: TRBV5-1; size: .; CDR3: CASSLLAGHYNEQFF; DNA: TGCGCCAGCAGCTTACTAGCGGGACACTACAATGAGCAGTTCTTC
D: .; J: TRBJ1-1; V: TRBV2; size: .; CDR3: CASSEGRGNTEAFF; DNA: TGTGCCAGCAGTGAGGGCCGGGGGAACACTGAAGCTTTCTTT
D: .; J: TRBJ2-2; V: TRBV11-3; size: .; CDR3: CASSLGTGELFF; DNA: TGTGCCAGCAGCTTGGGGACCGGGGAGCTGTTTTTT
D: .; J: TRBJ2-7; V: TRBV6-5; size: .; CDR3: CASSYSGQRLNYEQYF; DNA: TGTGCCAGCAGTTACTCCGGCCAGCGCTTGAACTACGAGCAGTACTTC
D: .; J: TRBJ1-5; V: TRBV7-8; size: .; CDR3: CASSLPLREGNQPQHF; DNA: TGTGCCAGCAGCTTACCGCTAAGGGAAGGCAATCAGCCCCAGCATTTT
D: .; J: TRBJ1-2; V: TRBV28; size: once; CDR3: CASSSPERVYGYTF; DNA: TGTGCCAGCAGTTCCCCGGAAAGAGTTTATGGCTACACCTTC
D: TRBD1; J: TRBJ2-2; V: TRBV18; size: .; CDR3: CASSPGLDRAVFF; DNA: TGTGCCAGCTCTCCCGGACTCGACAGGGCGGTGTTTTTT
D: .; J: TRBJ1-5; V: TRBV19; size: .; CDR3: CASTGGRPYSNQPQHF; DNA: TGTGCCAGTACCGGCGGCCGCCCGTATAGCAATCAGCCCCAGCATTTT
D: TRBD1; J: TRBJ1-1; V: TRBV4-3; size: once; CDR3: CASSQPSSGTVDVCTEAFF; DNA: TGCGCCAGCAGCCAGCCCTCTAGCGGGACAGTGGACGTTTGCACTGAAGCTTTCTTT
D: .; J: TRBJ1-1; V: TRBV19; size: .; CDR3: CASSIDASGMTFF; DNA: TGTGCCAGTAGTATAGATGCTTCCGGGATGACTTTCTTT
D: .; J: TRBJ1-4; V: TRBV7-8; size: .; CDR3: CASRPRGGMGEKLFF; DNA: TGTGCCAGCAGACCCAGGGGCGGGATGGGCGAAAAACTGTTTTTT
D: .; J: TRBJ1-2; V: TRBV20-1; size: .; CDR3: CSAEAYGYTF; DNA: TGCAGTGCAGAAGCCTATGGCTACACCTTC
D: .; J: TRBJ1-5; V: TRBV10-1; size: .; CDR3: CASSPGTSGEPQHF; DNA: TGCGCCAGCAGCCCCGGGACTTCTGGGGAGCCCCAGCATTTT
D: TRBD2; J: TRBJ2-5; V: TRBV7-2; size: .; CDR3: CASSLGGGALGTQYF; DNA: TGTGCCAGCAGCTTAGGCGGGGGGGCCCTGGGGACCCAGTACTTC
D: .; J: TRBJ1-1; V: TRBV7-2; size: .; CDR3: CASRGKMTVMNTEAFF; DNA: TGTGCCAGCAGGGGGAAGATGACAGTCATGAACACTGAAGCTTTCTTT
D: .; J: TRBJ1-2; V: TRBV5-1; size: .; CDR3: CASSREPGRQHGYTF; DNA: TGCGCCAGCAGTCGAGAACCGGGACGGCAACATGGCTACACCTTC
D: .; J: TRBJ1-4; V: TRBV28; size: .; CDR3: CASRPRVAPNEKLFF; DNA: TGTGCCAGCAGGCCCAGGGTCGCACCTAATGAAAAACTGTTTTTT
D: .; J: TRBJ1-5; V: TRBV19; size: .; CDR3: CASSISGNNQPQHF; DNA: TGTGCCAGTAGTATTTCAGGTAACAATCAGCCCCAGCATTTT
D: .; J: TRBJ2-7; V: TRBV7-2; size: .; CDR3: CASSLVLFYEQYF; DNA: TGTGCCAGCAGCTTAGTACTTTTCTACGAGCAGTACTTC